This TCR beta chain was sequenced in a study of graft-versus-host responses after intestinal transplantation. Across the whole study: Each of the recipients got a multivisceral, liver-intestinal, or isolated intestinal transplant.

TCRdb's table, derived via immunoSEQ multiplex PCR, lists solely in-frame clones and lacks some. The sample lists about 46,000 clones, around 93% occurring once. With 3 bases removed from V and 6 bases from J, the gap between germline ends came to 11 bases. Germline values: CDR1 SGHDN, CDR2 FVKESK. The CDR3 runs to 13 residues. This clone was seen only a few times. Its antigen is still unknown. Study findings and constraints: GvH clones appeared in recipient marrow, some first in ileum or blood.

This sequence originates from a human patient who received an intestinal transplant, so some T cells may come from the graft donor. Sequencing used PBMCs, obtained 750 to 850 days after a first intestinal transplant, on the day of a second. The chain has TRBV14 and TRBJ1-2; no clear D. The CDR3 reads CASSQRPRDGYTF. CDR3 bases: TGTGCCAGCAGCCAGCGACCGAGGGATGGCTACACCTTC.